This T cell receptor beta chain comes out of a study of shared clonotypes between healthy human individuals (dated by TCRdb to the early 2020s). In terms of the full investigation: A couple of women and three men aged 18 to 49 years were included in the cohort. For each donor, CD4 naive and CD4 memory were each given three plates, CD8 naive was given two plates, and CD8 memory was given one plate. Blood TCR repertoires of about five healthy adults were deeply sequenced to estimate repertoire size and the extent of clonotype sharing between individuals. Different laboratories and diverse techniques were used to prepare libraries and sequence TCR repertoires, to increase sequencing depth and limit assay-specific biases. Between about 0.85 and 10 billion PBMCs per donor were obtained by leukapheresis. Broader findings and caveats from the paper: The genetic and exposure-history diversity represented was limited by the small number of donors. Estimated clonotype richness was generally larger for naive than for memory subsets. Rarefaction of sorted-subset datasets indicated incomplete sequencing despite the large sequencing depth. Pairwise subsampling led to the expectation that sequencing depth would affect the degree of clonotype sharing among donors. Compared with non-shared clonotypes, the clonotypes found in all four sorted-subset donors had higher generation probabilities. Sampling was restricted to blood, and TCR repertoires in tissues likely differ from the TCR repertoires found in blood. Sharing across four donors was observed for 4.5% to 6.5% of naive CD4, 3.5% of naive CD8, 2% to 2.5% of memory CD4, and 0.4% of memory CD8 clonotypes.

With respect to this clone: There is no known antigen for this receptor. No much larger clone exists at a distance of one base, and base qualities are not known.

Healthy HIV-negative adults with no recently reported acute infections or vaccinations were included as donors. Every donor was a Caucasian adult living in Nashville, Tennessee, USA. Magnetic negative selection was used to enrich CD4+ T cells, after which naive cells were positively selected on CD45RA and the negative fraction became the memory subset. Blood was obtained by leukapheresis, after which PBMCs were separated by Ficoll-Histopaque density gradient centrifugation and cryopreserved in liquid nitrogen vapor phase. Purity and quantity of every magnetically sorted T cell population were checked by analytical flow cytometry. From each sorted fraction, genomic DNA was isolated and quantified by UV absorbance on a Nanodrop 2000c. The CDR3 numbers 12 residues from cysteine through phenylalanine. Only CDR3 DNA remains: 36 bases, in frame from the first base. The germline V gene provides CDR1 SQVTM and CDR2 ANQGSEA. The V and J ends are trimmed by 7 bases and 3 bases, leaving 11 bases between them.

TCR CDR3 regions were amplified from genomic DNA by multiplex PCR using the deep immunoSEQ assay. Extracted genomic DNA from each cell subset was spread evenly across all wells of several immunoSEQ 96-well plates, with each plate serving as a replicate. Each replicate PCR for sorted subsets received approximately 200 ng genomic DNA, equal to roughly 30,000 T cell genomes. Purified libraries were quantified with a Qubit 3.0 fluorometer, sized on a Bioanalyzer 2100, and re-quantified with the KAPA Library Quantification kit. Every immunoSEQ 96-well plate was sequenced on a dedicated single-read 150-cycle Illumina NextSeq 550 flow cell. In the paper's pipeline: Because only junctional sequences without quality scores were contained in the immunoSEQ output, filtering matching that applied to full-length reads could not be performed. Sequences were annotated with PyIR, a Python wrapper for IgBLAST v1.9, using IMGT germline references to assign V/J genes and CDR3. Reads were filtered out if the reads had weak V/J assignments (E-value above 1e-6), no CDR3, stop codons, out-of-frame junctions, or ambiguous translated residues. A V3J clonotype was defined by an identical inferred V gene, J gene, and CDR3 amino acid sequence. Percentage overlap between repertoires was calculated by dividing the number of shared unique clonotypes by the size of the smaller repertoire. Richness of each repertoire was evaluated using RTK rarefaction, the Chao1 estimator, and Recon v2.1 estimates of unobserved clonotypes. For all TCRbeta clonotypes obtained by the gDNA method from a few donors, generation probabilities were computed with OLGA. Drawn from immuneACCESS, this table holds only the in-frame rearrangements with V and J called that TCRdb kept. Clones are partly lost; checked studies trace under half to an unresolved V gene and leave the rest unexplained. Clone size and V and J calls were adopted from that table, with D and trimming inferred from the DNA. For this sample the table gives about 2.3 million clones, of which about 92% were detected only once. The top ten hold 0.39% of the sample.

Rearrangement joined TRBV29-1 to TRBJ2-3; possibly the D gene is TRBD2, per 6 matching bases. The clonotype comes from a man younger than 35 in good health. Some clones in this sample may be carry-over from other donors' samples. The specimen was naive CD4+ T cells from PBMCs. In light of the paper, this sample's cell subset or site label describes: CD45RA+ positively selected. The CDR3 protein: CSGRDPTDTQYF. The bases read TGCAGCGGGAGGGACCCTACAGATACGCAGTATTTT.